Listed below are T cell receptor beta chains from one sample, sequenced in a study of blood T cell repertoires in COVID-19. Here immunoSEQ multiplex PCR was the method, and the copy in TCRdb shows in-frame clones only, minus some. The sample holds a few hundred thousand clones, approximately 87% seen once. The sample was PBMCs or T cells enriched from blood (not recorded which). The origin of the receptors is a woman aged 45-60 years who had recovered from COVID-19. Each CDR3 is given with its conserved first and last residue. A row's size may be missing; if present it is once, few, many or a size class.

j_call v_call clone_size cdr3_aa
TRBJ2-2 TRBV7-6 NA CASSTRLAGGTNTGELFF
TRBJ2-1 TRBV28 NA CASTIAGGFYNEQFF
TRBJ1-1 TRBV18 NA CASSSGQNTEAFF
TRBJ1-5 TRBV7-9 NA CASSTGDQPQHF
TRBJ1-2 TRBV12-3/TRBV12-4 NA CASSLALQSHTF
TRBJ2-7 TRBV6-1 NA CASSDQPDGRGTYEQYF
TRBJ2-1 TRBV11-1 once CASSRRGTSYNEQFF
TRBJ2-2 TRBV18 NA CASSPLAGVTGELFF
TRBJ2-2 TRBV7-7 NA CASSLSAGGMRTGELFF
TRBJ2-5 TRBV5-1 NA CASSLAPMAGMNQETQYF
TRBJ1-6 TRBV30 NA CAWTPRETSPLHF
TRBJ1-1 TRBV12-3/TRBV12-4 NA CASSPGQGFEAFF
TRBJ2-5 TRBV7-2 NA CASSLDRTLGTQYF
TRBJ1-3 TRBV4-1 NA CASSQLPGHTIYF
TRBJ1-6 TRBV30 NA CAWGRPGQGYGDLHF
TRBJ2-2 TRBV27 NA CASSLWPGDRAGELFF
TRBJ1-1 TRBV5-1 NA CASSLYFEHPEAFF
TRBJ1-4 TRBV28 NA CATLNEKLFF
TRBJ1-4 TRBV7-2 NA CASSLARGRRPTNEKLFF
TRBJ1-5 TRBV2 NA CASSEFGQPQHF
TRBJ1-2 TRBV28 once CASSLRQGPLGYTF
TRBJ2-3 TRBV27 NA CASSYGLGTDTQYF
TRBJ2-1 TRBV2 NA CASSEALGGLEFF
TRBJ2-1 TRBV27 NA CASSGSSYNEQFF
TRBJ1-1 TRBV7-6 NA CASSLREYTEAFF
TRBJ1-1 TRBV27 once CASSLRGSLNTEAFF
TRBJ1-2 TRBV7-9 NA CASSPFEGAAGEGGYTF
TRBJ1-1 TRBV28 NA CASSLKGQKRAF
TRBJ1-6 TRBV4-1 NA CASSHVQGNSPLHF
TRBJ1-1 TRBV6-5 NA CASSWVGPMNTEAFF
TRBJ1-2 TRBV5-4 NA CASRDKGKGNYGYTF
TRBJ1-6 TRBV10-3 NA CAIRSGTGILNSPLHF
TRBJ2-1 TRBV19 NA CASSIPRGSPEQFF
TRBJ2-5 TRBV7-8 few CASSLASFSETQYF
TRBJ1-5 TRBV7-2 NA CASSLSPPQGNQPQHF
TRBJ2-7 TRBV11-3 NA CASSLTSGSYEQYF
TRBJ2-1 TRBV11-2 NA CASSLAGGRRDEQFF
TRBJ1-5 TRBV2 few CASSDFPRTGGFQPQHF
TRBJ1-5 TRBV18 NA CASSPPMAGNQPQHF
TRBJ2-7 TRBV28 NA CASSAGGTGVGMAPF
TRBJ2-1 TRBV27 NA CASSSGREDSYNEQFF
TRBJ1-5 TRBV7-9 NA CASSLEGEQPQHF
TRBJ1-4 TRBV5-1 NA CASSLRSSAEKLFF
TRBJ2-1 TRBV11-1 NA CASSMFRGPMYNEQFF
TRBJ2-3 TRBV10-3 NA CAISPRGGTDTQYF
TRBJ2-7 TRBV10-3 NA CAISDLGGRISYEQYF
TRBJ1-1 TRBV9 NA CASSAGHMNTEAFF
TRBJ2-7 TRBV24-1 NA CATSDETTGSYEQYF
TRBJ2-5 TRBV4-3 once CASSLTGVETQYF
TRBJ1-5 TRBV4-2 NA CASSQEVSLGARQPQHF